This T cell receptor (beta chain) comes out of a study of cytomegalovirus exposure and HLA in healthy donors (dated by TCRdb to 2016 to 2017). Regarding the complete study: An earlier analysis of several hundred of the donors reported 250 to 350 Gb of sequence data and 95 million to 120 million unique TCR beta sequences obtained from roughly 180 million T cells. In the later analysis, no new phenotypic data were used to find candidate immune exposures; instead, reliance was placed on TCR beta sequences and their occurrence across donors. Because of strong linkage in the cohort, roughly five DR-DQ haplotypes were treated as single units for association and clustering. The study combined high-throughput TCR immunosequencing, statistical association of individual TCRs with disease status, and machine learning to predict cytomegalovirus infection status. Using immunosequencing, the study profiled T cell repertoires from 640 or so subjects and related those repertoires to cytomegalovirus serostatus. In a later analysis, previously published TCR beta repertoires from 500 to 750 donors were re-analyzed and high-resolution HLA genotyping was added so that TCR occurrence patterns could be studied. Donor age, sex, ethnicity and CMV serostatus were compiled together with the repertoire data. In addition to the first cohort of approximately 670 subjects, a separate validation cohort of 130 or so different subjects was used. The study aimed to test whether cataloging public T cell receptors could reveal signatures of past pathogen exposure. A later genetic analysis took genome-wide SNP genotypes for about 55% of the roughly 700 donors and used that subset as a discovery cohort. An earlier analysis of around 580 of the donors used high-throughput TCR beta sequencing to judge whether each TCR beta V gene segment behaved as functional or pseudogenic. The genetic ancestry cluster associated with self-reported Caucasian donors included over 80% of the approximately 400 genotyped donors. Typing coverage varied by locus: 629-630 donors for A, B, C, DRB1 and DQB1; approximately 500 for DQA1; 606 for DPA1; roughly 450 for DPB1. Among 398 genotyped donors of the cohort, an average of approximately 240,000 unique TCR beta nucleotide sequences were sequenced per donor, approximately 20% of them non-productive. Class I and class II HLA loci were covered by the typing at four-digit resolution. Every discovery cohort repertoire had been produced on one sequencing platform. About 330 gigabases of sequencing data and roughly 81 million unique TCR sequences made up an early release that covered under 750 HLA-typed donors. Findings and caveats that apply to the study as a whole: A later analysis reported that several top co-occurrence clusters appeared linked to parvovirus B19, influenza, CMV and Epstein-Barr virus. Assigning TCR associations to individual alleles was difficult when HLA alleles, especially DR and DQ, strongly co-occurred. A cluster of highly shared sequence variants was judged likely to be a technical artifact of the sequencing pipeline. Linkage disequilibrium might explain the correlated functional status among segregating V segments, but an unknown experimental factor could not be excluded. In vitro tests confirmed that a few of the cytomegalovirus-associated TCR beta chains recognize cytomegalovirus antigens. Because counts were too low, 15 to 20 rarely observed V segments, including chromosome 9 orphons, were left out of the earlier analysis of approximately 580 of the donors. HLA typing was unavailable for some donors at each locus, so association tests used only the typed subset. A further reported finding was that TCR beta sequences accurately predicted the HLA-A and HLA-B alleles for most subjects in the first cohort. In a later analysis, most CMV-associated TCR beta chains were found to appear HLA-restricted, with HLA associations seemingly driven largely by CMV exposure. At a false discovery rate of 0.05, a later analysis linked around 15,000 TCR beta sequences to specific HLA alleles. Some IMGT-functional V segments, including TRBV6-2 and TRBV6-3, could not be told apart with the 87-base-pair reads, so those segments were excluded. The authors suggested that the approach could potentially be extended to other disease states and immunological phenotypes. In a later genetic analysis, a missense DCLRE1C variant was associated with V-gene and J-gene trimming of TCR beta chains, and the association was replicated in an independent cohort. In a later analysis, HLA-associated TCR beta chains were found to be more clonally expanded and to have lower generation probabilities than equally common non-associated chains. An earlier analysis of around 500 of the donors showed that most TCR beta V segments appeared in productive rearrangements either about 87% or about 30% of the time, which broadly matched IMGT annotations. The only immune exposure information available for the cohort was CMV serostatus. Presence/absence analyses assumed roughly uniform sequencing depth across donors, an assumption that may not hold. The study gave a list of over 150 TCR beta chains associated with cytomegalovirus. The cohort was sequenced for TCR beta chains only, and without alpha or paired-chain data the features that could be detected were limited. According to a later genetic analysis, donors in an Asian-associated ancestry cluster had fewer N-insertions in productive TCRs than the approximately 700-donor mean. In both the original and validation cohorts, the classifier was reported to diagnose cytomegalovirus status with high specificity and sensitivity. A later analysis found that TCR association rates varied across HLA loci, with DRB1 alleles showing the most associated TCRs and HLA-C alleles the fewest. Across donors, most TCR sequences were observed very rarely, whereas some public TCRs were present in many individuals.

Library method: the immunoSEQ multiplex PCR assay. The multiplex PCR relied on a mix of 60 forward primers for TCR Vbeta segments and 13 reverse primers for TCR Jbeta segments. A multiplex PCR assay on genomic DNA amplified the CDR3 region of rearranged TCR beta genes. Amplified TCR beta libraries were sequenced as 87-base-pair reads on the Illumina HiSeq System. The study's own analysis went as follows. A later analysis counted about 82 million unique TCR beta chains across the 650 to 700 repertoires, and around 9.9 million of these chains were shared by at least two donors. Raw reads were error-corrected and collapsed into unique sequences by a nearest-neighbor algorithm in which closely related sequences were merged to remove PCR and sequencing errors. Alignment of CDR3 sequences to IMGT reference sequences was used to assign V, D and J gene segments. For a sequence to be retained, a match of at least six nucleotides was required to both a V gene segment and a J gene segment. Rearrangements were classified as productive when the CDR3 lacked stop codons and remained in frame with V and J, and all other rearrangements were classified as non-productive. Following IMGT convention, CDR3 was defined as the stretch from the second conserved V-encoded cysteine to the conserved J-encoded phenylalanine. The earlier analysis of about 610 of the donors excluded any sequence lacking an unambiguous match to a single V gene segment. In an earlier analysis of a few hundred of the donors, V segments were called functional above 56.7% productive rearrangements and were called segregating when the between-donor standard deviation exceeded 5%. To diagnose cytomegalovirus status from the catalog of TCR beta chain sequences, a statistical classification framework was built. V and J gene assignment, in a later analysis, came from comparing TCR nucleotide sequences with IMGT/GENE-DB human TR gene sequences. Using the TCRdist pipeline, a later analysis assigned CDR3 sequences along with most-parsimonious VDJ recombination scenarios. In a later analysis, each TCR beta chain was defined by its CDR3 amino acid sequence together with its V-gene family, and reads without a unique V-gene family were excluded. As a way to deal with suspected cross-contamination and a sequencing artifact, a later analysis dropped more than 500 nucleotide sequences that were highly shared and had low generation probability. For each public chain, a later analysis derived a clonal expansion index from normalized ranks of inferred template counts within each repertoire. Generation probabilities in a later analysis came from a VDJ recombination model fitted to out-of-frame rearrangements, and those results were checked against IGoR. A later analysis scored TCR-TCR, TCR-HLA and TCR-CMV co-occurrence with hypergeometric tests, applying a repertoire-size bias correction to TCR pairs. False discovery rates were estimated in a later analysis by permuting HLA or CMV assignments 20 times. In a later analysis, co-occurring TCRs were grouped with DBSCAN, and TCRdist sequence similarity was added when clustering was performed within HLA-allele-positive subsets. Repertoires with fewer than 30,000 or more than 120,000 public chains were left out of co-occurrence clustering, as were four to six repertoires with anomalous nucleotide sharing. TCRdb retrieved this table from immuneACCESS and kept in-frame rearrangements only. Not all clones are present; in checked studies, unresolved V genes account for under half, and no reason is known for the remainder. That table is the source of V, J and clone size, and D and trimming were worked out from the DNA. The sample profile shows around 190,000 clones; around 67% of them were found once. The ten largest clones add up to approximately 3.1% of the sample.

V and J are truncated by 6 bases and 8 bases respectively, leaving an intervening sequence of 20 bases. The CDR3 sequence holds 15 residues, the cysteine and phenylalanine included. Of the read, only the CDR3 DNA is kept; its 45 bases are in frame from base 1. For CDR1 and CDR2, the germline V gene (reference sequence) lists MNHEY and SMNVEV. This clone showed up just a few times. The target of this receptor is not known. One base away there is no much larger clone; base qualities are not given. The cohort was made up of several hundred healthy bone marrow donors. Cohort members were all nominally healthy when sampled, although unrecorded immune exposures were likely present. The donor tested CMV seropositive and was one of the 289 seropositive cohort members. A peripheral blood sample was collected from each donor, and TCR beta sequencing was performed on peripheral blood mononuclear cells. Genomic DNA was extracted from the blood cell samples with the Qiagen DNeasy Blood Extraction Kit.

The chain is assembled from TRBV27 and TRBJ2-1; a tentative D match to TRBD2 spans 5 bases. What was sequenced was PBMCs. The origin of this receptor is a woman aged 25 to 45 in good health and CMV-seropositive. DNA sequence: TGTGCCAGCAGGGCACTAGAGTTTATAATCGATGAGCAGTTCTTC. Its protein reads: CASRALEFIIDEQFF.